The entry below describes one TCR beta chain. The data are from a study of blood T cell repertoires in COVID-19. Study as a whole: Samples representing acute and convalescent COVID-19 were sourced from the United States, Italy and Spain. T cells, B-cell-depleted T cells, or PBMCs provided the cDNA or gDNA that served as material.

Source study methods: Reference gene primer amplification yielded estimated nucleated cell counts. The method was immunoSEQ multiplex PCR; TCRdb's version includes in-frame clones alone and lacks a portion of them. The D gene and trimming were derived from the DNA, and the V and J assignments and clone size from that table. The table includes about 160,000 clones, roughly 81% detected once. Deletions cut 5 bases from V and 9 bases from J, with 15 bases between. Germline loops: CDR1 GTSNPN, CDR2 SVGIG (reference sequence). CDR3 length: 12 residues. The sequence derives from a man aged 40-49 years with acute or convalescent COVID-19. Sequenced material: peripheral blood. V is TRBV30 and J is TRBJ2-3, with a weak D call TRBD2 (5 bases). The CDR3 nucleotides are TGTGCCTGGTGGACCGGGAAGGGAACGCAGTATTTT. It yields the protein CAWWTGKGTQYF. The whole variable domain, remainder taken from reference TRBV30 and TRBJ2-3, is SQTIHQWPATLVQPVGSPLSLECTVEGTSNPNLYWYRQAAGRGLQLLFYSVGIGQISSEVPQNLSASRPQDRQFILSSKKLLLSDSGFYLCAWWTGKGTQYFGPGTRLTVL.